The rows below give T cell receptor beta chains drawn from one sample of a study of T cells in Graves' hyperthyroidism and ophthalmopathy. TCRdb passed the multiplex PCR reads through MiXCR, listing each CDR3 protein once. This table has about 400,000 distinct CDR3 sequences, 12% to 15% appearing once. The sample was blood. The receptors come from a woman between 18 and 29 years old with Graves' hyperthyroidism. The CDR3 runs from the conserved cysteine through the conserved F or W. D genes are given only for firm matches. The size of a clone is reported for some rows only, either as once, few or many, or as a class for expanded clones.

J: TRBJ2-7; D: TRBD2; size: many; length: 17; V: TRBV6-1; CDR3: CASSSAEPGLAGEQKYF; DNA: TGTGCCAGCAGTTCCGCTGAACCGGGACTAGCGGGAGAACAGAAGTACTTC
J: TRBJ1-2; D: TRBD1; size: many; length: 14; V: TRBV20-1; CDR3: CSATTTGMNYGYTF; DNA: TGCAGTGCTACAACGACAGGGATGAACTATGGCTACACCTTC
J: TRBJ2-7; D: .; size: many; length: 15; V: TRBV5-1; CDR3: CASSYDSGQSYEQYF; DNA: TGCGCCAGCAGCTACGACTCGGGACAATCCTACGAGCAGTACTTC
J: TRBJ2-1; D: .; size: many; length: 13; V: TRBV11-1; CDR3: CASSLEWSNEQFF; DNA: TGTGCCAGCAGCTTAGAGTGGTCCAATGAGCAGTTCTTC
J: TRBJ2-5; D: .; size: many; length: 14; V: TRBV11-2; CDR3: CASSLGAIQETQYF; DNA: TGTGCCAGCAGCCTGGGGGCTATCCAAGAGACCCAGTACTTC
J: TRBJ1-2; D: .; size: .; length: 14; V: TRBV9; CDR3: CASSGDIPLLGYTF; DNA: TGTGCCAGCAGTGGGGACATACCCCTTTTGGGCTACACCTTC
J: TRBJ2-1; D: TRBD2; size: many; length: 16; V: TRBV9; CDR3: CASSVVASGSFNEQFF; DNA: TGTGCCAGCAGCGTAGTCGCTAGCGGGAGTTTCAATGAGCAGTTCTTC
J: TRBJ1-2; D: TRBD1; size: many; length: 15; V: TRBV6-1; CDR3: CASRRGTGLNYGYTF; DNA: TGTGCCAGCAGGCGCGGGACAGGGCTTAACTATGGCTACACCTTC
J: TRBJ1-1; D: .; size: many; length: 14; V: TRBV12-3/TRBV12-4; CDR3: CASSLGPGLTEAFF; DNA: TGTGCCAGCAGTTTAGGCCCGGGTCTCACTGAAGCTTTCTTT
J: TRBJ1-4; D: .; size: few; length: 15; V: TRBV18; CDR3: CASSPREVGNEKLFF; DNA: TGTGCCAGCTCACCACGGGAAGTGGGAAATGAAAAACTGTTTTTT
J: TRBJ2-7; D: TRBD1; size: many; length: 13; V: TRBV11-2; CDR3: CASSLGTGGPQYF; DNA: TGTGCCAGCAGCTTAGGGACAGGGGGCCCGCAGTACTTC
J: TRBJ1-2; D: TRBD1; size: .; length: 14; V: TRBV9; CDR3: CASSDGQGGDGYTF; DNA: TGTGCCAGCAGCGACGGACAGGGGGGAGACGGCTACACCTTC
J: TRBJ2-7; D: TRBD1; size: many; length: 19; V: TRBV28; CDR3: CASSYPFAGFGDRVYEQYF; DNA: TGTGCCAGCAGTTACCCCTTTGCTGGTTTTGGGGACAGGGTCTACGAGCAGTACTTC
J: TRBJ1-2; D: .; size: .; length: 14; V: TRBV6-1; CDR3: CASSLTEGRDGYTF; DNA: TGTGCCAGCAGCCTGACAGAGGGAAGGGATGGCTACACCTTC
J: TRBJ1-1; D: .; size: few; length: 14; V: TRBV7-8; CDR3: CASSLEVLRGEAFF; DNA: TGTGCCAGCAGCTTAGAGGTCTTGAGGGGTGAAGCTTTCTTT
J: TRBJ2-3; D: .; size: many; length: 17; V: TRBV30; CDR3: CAWSVDATLTRADTQYF; DNA: TGTGCCTGGAGTGTTGATGCCACGCTAACTCGCGCAGATACGCAGTATTTT